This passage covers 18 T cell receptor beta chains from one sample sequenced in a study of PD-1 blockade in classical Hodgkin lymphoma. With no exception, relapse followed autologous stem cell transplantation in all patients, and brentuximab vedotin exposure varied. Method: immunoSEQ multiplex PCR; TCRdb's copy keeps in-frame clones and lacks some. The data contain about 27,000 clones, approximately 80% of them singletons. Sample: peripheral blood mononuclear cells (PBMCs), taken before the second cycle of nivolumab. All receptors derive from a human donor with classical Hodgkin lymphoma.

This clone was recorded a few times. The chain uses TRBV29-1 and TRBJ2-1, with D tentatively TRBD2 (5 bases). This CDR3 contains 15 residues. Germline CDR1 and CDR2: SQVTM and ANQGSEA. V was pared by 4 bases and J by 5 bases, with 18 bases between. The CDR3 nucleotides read TGCAGCGTTGTTCGTTTGGATATGAGGGACAATGAGCAGTTCTTC. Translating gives CSVVRLDMRDNEQFF.

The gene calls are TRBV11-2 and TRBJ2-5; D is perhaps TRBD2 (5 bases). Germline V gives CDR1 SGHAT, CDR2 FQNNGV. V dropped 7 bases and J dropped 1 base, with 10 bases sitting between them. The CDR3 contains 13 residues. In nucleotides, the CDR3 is TGTGCCAGCACCCGTCGGGGCCAAGAGACCCAGTACTTC. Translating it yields CASTRRGQETQYF. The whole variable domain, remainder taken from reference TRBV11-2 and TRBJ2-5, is EAGVAQSPRYKIIEKRQSVAFWCNPISGHATLYWYQQILGQGPKLLIQFQNNGVVDDSQLPKDRFSAERLKGVDSTLKIQPAKLEDSAVYLCASTRRGQETQYFGPGTRLLVL.

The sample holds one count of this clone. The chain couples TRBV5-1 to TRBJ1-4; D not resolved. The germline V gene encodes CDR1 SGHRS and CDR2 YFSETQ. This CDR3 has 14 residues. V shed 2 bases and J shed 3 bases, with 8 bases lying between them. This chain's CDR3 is CASSFVGPNEKLFF. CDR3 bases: TGCGCCAGCAGCTTCGTTGGACCTAATGAAAAACTGTTTTTT. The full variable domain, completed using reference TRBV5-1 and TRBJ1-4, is KAGVTQTPRYLIKTRGQQVTLSCSPISGHRSVSWYQQTPGQGLQFLFEYFSETQRNKGNFPGRFSGRQFSNSRSEMNVSTLELGDSALYLCASSFVGPNEKLFFGSGTQLSVL.

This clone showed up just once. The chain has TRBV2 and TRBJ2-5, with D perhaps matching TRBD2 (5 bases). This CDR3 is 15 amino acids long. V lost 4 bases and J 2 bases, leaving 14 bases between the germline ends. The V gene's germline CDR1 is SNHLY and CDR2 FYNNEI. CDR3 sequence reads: CASSGGQTTQETQYF. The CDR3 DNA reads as TGTGCCAGCAGTGGAGGGCAGACCACTCAAGAGACCCAGTACTTC.

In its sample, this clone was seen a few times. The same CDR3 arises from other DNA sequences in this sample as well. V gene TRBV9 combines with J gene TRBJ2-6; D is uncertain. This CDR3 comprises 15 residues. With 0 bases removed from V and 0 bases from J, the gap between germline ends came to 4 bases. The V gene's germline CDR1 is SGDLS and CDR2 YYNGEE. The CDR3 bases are TGTGCCAGCAGCGTAGGGGGCTCTGGGGCCAACGTCCTGACTTTC. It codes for CASSVGGSGANVLTF. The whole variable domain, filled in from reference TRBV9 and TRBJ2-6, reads DSGVTQTPKHLITATGQRVTLRCSPRSGDLSVYWYQQSLDQGLQFLIQYYNGEERAKGNILERFSAQQFPDLHSELNLSSLELGDSALYFCASSVGGSGANVLTFGAGSRLTVL.

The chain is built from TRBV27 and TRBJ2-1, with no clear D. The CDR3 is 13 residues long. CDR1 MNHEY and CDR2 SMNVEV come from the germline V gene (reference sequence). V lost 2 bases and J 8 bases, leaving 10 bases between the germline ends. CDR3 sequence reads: CASSLTIKDEQFF. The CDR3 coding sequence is TGTGCCAGCAGTTTAACAATAAAGGATGAGCAGTTCTTC.

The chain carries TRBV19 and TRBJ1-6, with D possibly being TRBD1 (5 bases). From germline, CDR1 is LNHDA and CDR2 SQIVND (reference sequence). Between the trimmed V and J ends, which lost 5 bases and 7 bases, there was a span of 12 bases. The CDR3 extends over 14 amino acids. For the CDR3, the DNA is TGTGCCAGTAGTCTCAGGGAGGAGAATTCACCCCTCCACTTT. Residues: CASSLREENSPLHF.

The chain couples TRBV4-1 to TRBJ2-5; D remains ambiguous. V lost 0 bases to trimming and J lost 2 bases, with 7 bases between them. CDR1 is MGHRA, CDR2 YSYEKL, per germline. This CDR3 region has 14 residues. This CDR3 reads CASSQDDLQETQYF. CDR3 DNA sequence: TGCGCCAGCAGCCAAGACGACCTTCAAGAGACCCAGTACTTC.

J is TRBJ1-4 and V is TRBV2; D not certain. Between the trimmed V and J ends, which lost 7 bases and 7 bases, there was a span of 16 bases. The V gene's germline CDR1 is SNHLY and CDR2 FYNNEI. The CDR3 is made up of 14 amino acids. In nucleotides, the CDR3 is TGTGCCAGCACTGACGGAACAGCGAGTGAAAAACTGTTTTTT. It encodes CASTDGTASEKLFF.

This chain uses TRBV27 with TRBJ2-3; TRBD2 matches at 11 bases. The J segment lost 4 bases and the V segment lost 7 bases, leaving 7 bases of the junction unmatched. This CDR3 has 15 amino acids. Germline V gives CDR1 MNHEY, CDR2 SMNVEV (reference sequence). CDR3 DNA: TGTGCCAGCACCCCACTAGCGGGGGTATCAGATACGCAGTATTTT. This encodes CASTPLAGVSDTQYF.

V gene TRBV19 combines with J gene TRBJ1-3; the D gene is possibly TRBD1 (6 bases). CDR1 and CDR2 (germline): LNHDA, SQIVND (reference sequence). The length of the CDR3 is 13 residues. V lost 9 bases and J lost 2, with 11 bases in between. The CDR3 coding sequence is TGTGCCAGCATCAGGGGAACTGGAAACACCATATATTTT. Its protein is CASIRGTGNTIYF.

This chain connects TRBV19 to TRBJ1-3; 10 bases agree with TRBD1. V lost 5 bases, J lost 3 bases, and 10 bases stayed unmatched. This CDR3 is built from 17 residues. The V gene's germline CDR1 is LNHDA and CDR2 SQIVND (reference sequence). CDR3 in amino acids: CASSAAHGTGVGNTIYF. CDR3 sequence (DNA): TGTGCCAGTAGTGCAGCCCACGGGACAGGGGTTGGAAACACCATATATTTT. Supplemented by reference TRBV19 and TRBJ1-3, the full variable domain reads DGGITQSPKYLFRKEGQNVTLSCEQNLNHDAMYWYRQDPGQGLRLIYYSQIVNDFQKGDIAEGYSVSREKKESFPLTVTSAQKNPTAFYLCASSAAHGTGVGNTIYFGEGSWLTVV.

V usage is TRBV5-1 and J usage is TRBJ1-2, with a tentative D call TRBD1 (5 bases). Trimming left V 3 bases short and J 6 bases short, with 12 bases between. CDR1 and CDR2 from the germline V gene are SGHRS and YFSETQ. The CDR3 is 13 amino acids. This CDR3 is CASSSQGTHGYTF. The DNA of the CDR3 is TGCGCCAGCAGCTCTCAGGGAACCCATGGCTACACCTTC.

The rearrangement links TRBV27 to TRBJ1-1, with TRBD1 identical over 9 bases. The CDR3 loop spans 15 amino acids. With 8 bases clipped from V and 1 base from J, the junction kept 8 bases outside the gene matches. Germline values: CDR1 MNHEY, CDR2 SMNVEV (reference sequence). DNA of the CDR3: TGTGCCAGCTGTCCTTGGGGACAGGGGAACACTGAAGCTTTCTTT. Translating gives CASCPWGQGNTEAFF.

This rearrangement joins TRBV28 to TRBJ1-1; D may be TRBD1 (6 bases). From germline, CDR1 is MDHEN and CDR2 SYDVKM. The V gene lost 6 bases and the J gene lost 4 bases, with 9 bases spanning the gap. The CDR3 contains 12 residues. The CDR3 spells CASRQGLTEAFF. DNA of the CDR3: TGTGCCAGCAGACAGGGTCTCACTGAAGCTTTCTTT.

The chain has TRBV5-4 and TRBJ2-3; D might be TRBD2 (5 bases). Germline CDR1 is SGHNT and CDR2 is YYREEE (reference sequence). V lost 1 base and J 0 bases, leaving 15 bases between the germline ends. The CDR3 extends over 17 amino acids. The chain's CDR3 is CASSLTLAGDSTDTQYF. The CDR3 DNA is TGTGCCAGCAGCTTGACCCTGGCGGGCGATAGCACAGATACGCAGTATTTT.

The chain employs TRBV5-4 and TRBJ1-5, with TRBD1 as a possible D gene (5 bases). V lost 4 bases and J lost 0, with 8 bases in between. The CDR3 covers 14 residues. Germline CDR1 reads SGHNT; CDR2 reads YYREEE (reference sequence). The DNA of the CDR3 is TGTGCCAGCAGCAGGGGCGGTAGCAATCAGCCCCAGCATTTT. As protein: CASSRGGSNQPQHF.

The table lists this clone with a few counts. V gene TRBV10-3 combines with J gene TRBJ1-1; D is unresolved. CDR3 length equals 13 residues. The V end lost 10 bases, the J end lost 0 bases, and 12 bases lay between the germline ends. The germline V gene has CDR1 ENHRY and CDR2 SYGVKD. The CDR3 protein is CATRPGLNTEAFF. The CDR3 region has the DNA TGTGCCACGAGGCCAGGCTTGAACACTGAAGCTTTCTTT.